A single TCR beta chain is shown here with its context. The V end lost 1 base, the J end lost 4 bases, and 10 bases lay between the germline ends. This CDR3 spans 14 amino acids. Germline assignment: CDR1 LGHNT and CDR2 FRNRAP. This sample stems from a study of T cell changes during pregnancy in multiple sclerosis. Generated by immunoSEQ multiplex PCR, the TCRdb table keeps only in-frame clones and is missing some. The table records roughly 64,000 clones, over 85% of them present only once. This sequence was found in a female donor with multiple sclerosis, enrolled in a pregnancy study. The sequencing here drew on peripheral blood, taken in the second trimester of pregnancy. The rearrangement joins TRBV12-5 to TRBJ1-1; D remains unclear. The CDR3 nucleotides read TGTGCTAGTGGTTTGGGGGCGAGTAGCACTGAAGCTTTCTTT. Its protein product is CASGLGASSTEAFF.